This TCR beta chain was profiled in a study of CD8+ T cells in alopecia areata. Study-wide background: Each day, treated patients took oral tofacitinib twice, at 5 to 10 mg per dose.

Reverse transcription of extracted RNA yielded cDNA, which provided the sequencing template. TCRdb's table, derived via immunoSEQ multiplex PCR, lists solely in-frame clones and lacks some. The sample consists of 60,000 to 90,000 clones, approximately 66% of them appearing once. This clone has a handful of counts. Treatment indicated: oral pan-JAK inhibitor, 5-10 mg twice daily. J gave up 5 bases and V 5 bases, and 4 bases lay outside the gene matches. The germline V gene has CDR1 MGHDK and CDR2 SYGVNS. This CDR3 has 13 residues. Sequenced material: CD8+ T cells sorted from blood, taken at week 24, from a patient treated with tofacitinib. The chain carries TRBV25-1 and TRBJ2-5, with 8 bases aligning to TRBD2. The TCR was taken from a human donor with alopecia areata. For the CDR3, the DNA is TGTGCCAGCAGTCCGGGACTAGGGGAGACCCAGTACTTC. Its translation is CASSPGLGETQYF. Filled out from reference TRBV25-1 and TRBJ2-5, the complete variable domain reads EADIYQTPRYLVIGTGKKITLECSQTMGHDKMYWYQQDPGMELHLIHYSYGVNSTEKGDLSSESTVSRIRTEHFPLTLESARPSHTSQYLCASSPGLGETQYFGPGTRLLVL.